What follows are 31 T cell receptor beta chains derived from one specimen sequenced in a study of blood T cell repertoires in COVID-19. The repertoire was sequenced with immunoSEQ multiplex PCR; TCRdb's copy has only in-frame clones and lacks some. The table has some 54,000 clones, roughly 86% seen once; the top ten hold approximately 10%. The sequencing sample was made of peripheral blood. The receptors come from an elderly man with active or convalescent COVID-19.

V and J are TRBV7-8 and TRBJ1-4, with 7 bases matching TRBD1. CDR3 size: 17 residues. J gave up 0 bases and V 5 bases, and 9 bases lay outside the gene matches. Per germline, CDR1 SGHVS and CDR2 FQNEAQ. CDR3 sequence (DNA): TGTGCCAGCAGCCAAGGACAGGCCCTTGCAACTAATGAAAAACTGTTTTTT. It codes for CASSQGQALATNEKLFF.

This clone was seen just once. The J gene is TRBJ1-4, the V gene TRBV19; 8 bases are a match to TRBD1. The germline V gene has CDR1 LNHDA and CDR2 SQIVND (reference sequence). The V segment lost 10 bases and the J segment 5 bases; nucleotides outside the gene matches: 9. The CDR3 consists of 14 residues. The CDR3 DNA sequence: TGTGCCACCGGAACCGGGACAGGAAATGAAAAACTGTTTTTT. Its protein is CATGTGTGNEKLFF.

The chain combines TRBV29-1 with TRBJ2-3; D remains unclear. This CDR3 is 13 amino acids long. V was cut by 4 bases and J by 3 bases, with 11 bases left in between. Germline V gene lookup returns CDR1 SQVTM and CDR2 ANQGSEA. CDR3 amino acids: CSVGVIGTDTQYF. As DNA, the CDR3 is TGCAGCGTTGGGGTGATCGGGACAGATACGCAGTATTTT.

J is TRBJ2-7 and V is TRBV7-2; a weak D match, TRBD1 (6 bases). The CDR3 runs 15 residues. Germline V CDR1 and CDR2: SGHTA, FQGNSA. Deletions cut 0 bases from V and 3 bases from J, with 12 bases between. The CDR3 DNA reads TGTGCCAGCAGCTTAGCTGCAGGGGCAGACTACGAGCAGTACTTC. The encoded protein is CASSLAAGADYEQYF.

This chain connects TRBV5-8 to TRBJ1-2, with no clear D. The CDR3 totals 13 residues. The germline CDR1 and CDR2 sequences are SGHTS and YDEGEE. The V end was cut by 10 bases, the J end by 4 bases, with 17 bases between. Here the CDR3 reads CALSGLRFYGYTF. The CDR3 nucleotides read TGTGCCCTCTCCGGACTCCGATTCTATGGCTACACCTTC.

The chain carries TRBV7-9 and TRBJ2-3, with 7 bases identical to TRBD2. From germline, CDR1 is SEHNR and CDR2 FQNEAQ (reference sequence). This CDR3 spans 14 amino acids. V lost 2 bases and J lost 5; bases outside the gene matches: 4. CDR3 DNA: TGTGCCAGCAGCTTACTGGGGGGGGAAGATACGCAGTATTTT. Translated, it gives CASSLLGGEDTQYF.

The V gene is TRBV18, the J gene TRBJ2-1; TRBD2 matches at 7 bases. The CDR3 contains 15 residues. Per germline, CDR1 KGHSH and CDR2 LQKENI. After removal of 3 bases from V and 5 bases from J, the junction contained 7 bases not matched to a gene. DNA of the CDR3: TGTGCCAGCTCACCCTTAGCGGGCATGAACAATGAGCAGTTCTTC. This codes for CASSPLAGMNNEQFF.

The CDR3 region has the DNA TGTGCCAGCAGCTTAAAACAGGGGTCCTCCTACGAGCAGTACTTC. Translated: CASSLKQGSSYEQYF. The J gene is TRBJ2-7, the V gene TRBV7-2; the match to TRBD1 covers 7 bases. The CDR3 consists of 15 residues. Trimming at V came to 2 bases and at J to 0 bases, leaving 4 bases not matched to a gene. Germline-derived CDR1 and CDR2 are SGHTA and FQGNSA.

The chain is built from TRBV11-2 and TRBJ2-2; no clear D. Germline assignment: CDR1 SGHAT and CDR2 FQNNGV. The CDR3 is 13 amino acids. V lost 6 bases and J 7 bases, leaving 12 bases between the germline ends. Written as DNA, the CDR3 is TGTGCCAGCAGTCTTATCAATAGCGGGGAGCTGTTTTTT. Translated, it gives CASSLINSGELFF.

This chain joins TRBV6-2 or TRBV6-3 and TRBJ2-3, with 8 bases fitting TRBD1. V lost 5 bases to trimming and J lost 6 bases; unmatched junction nucleotides: 4. The CDR3 covers 13 residues. The germline V gene encodes CDR1 MNHEY and CDR2 SVGEGT. CDR3 sequence (DNA): TGTGCCAGCAGTGGACAGGGTAGGGATACGCAGTATTTT. Protein product: CASSGQGRDTQYF.

This clone came up a few times. The chain links TRBV10-3 to TRBJ2-1; TRBD2 matches at 11 bases. Looked up from germline, CDR1 is ENHRY and CDR2 is SYGVKD. The ends lost 6 bases at V and 4 bases at J; junction bases unmatched: 8. The CDR3 spans 16 residues. This CDR3 reads CAIRSSASGRYNEQFF. CDR3 DNA sequence: TGTGCCATCAGGAGTTCGGCTAGCGGGAGGTACAATGAGCAGTTCTTC.

This chain's CDR3 is CASSTIDSLGELFF. CDR3 coding DNA: TGTGCCAGTAGTACGATTGACAGTTTAGGGGAGCTGTTTTTT. V usage is TRBV19 and J usage is TRBJ2-2; weak D call: TRBD1 (5 bases). Per the germline V gene, CDR1 is LNHDA and CDR2 is SQIVND (reference sequence). The CDR3 contains 14 residues. The V and J ends lost 4 bases and 8 bases respectively, with 14 bases between them.

The chain uses TRBV6-1 and TRBJ2-3; 9 bases agree with TRBD1. Trimming at V came to 2 bases and at J to 3 bases, leaving 6 bases not matched to a gene. CDR1 and CDR2 (germline): MNHNS, SASEGT. This CDR3 region has 16 residues. For the CDR3, the DNA is TGTGCCAGCAGTGAAAACCGGGACAGGGTAACAGATACGCAGTATTTT. Translated: CASSENRDRVTDTQYF.

The chain combines TRBV28 with TRBJ2-7, with 11 positions matching TRBD2. V was pared by 5 bases and J by 1 base, with 7 bases of the junction left unmatched. Germline CDR1 and CDR2: MDHEN and SYDVKM. CDR3 length equals 16 residues. The CDR3 sequence is CASSLMTSGVSYEQYF. In DNA form, the CDR3 reads TGTGCCAGCAGTCTCATGACTAGCGGGGTGTCCTACGAGCAGTACTTC.

The count of this clone is one. The V and J genes are TRBV7-2 and TRBJ1-5, with a possible D match to TRBD1 (6 bases). With 3 bases removed from V and 3 bases from J, the gap between germline ends came to 12 bases. Germline V gene data show CDR1 as SGHTA and CDR2 as FQGNSA. This CDR3 contains 15 residues. The CDR3 sequence: CASSFGQNLNQPQHF. As DNA, the CDR3 is TGTGCCAGCAGCTTCGGACAGAACCTCAATCAGCCCCAGCATTTT.

The rearrangement links TRBV27 to TRBJ2-6; 10 bases align to TRBD2. The CDR3 consists of 13 residues. The V gene's germline CDR1 is MNHEY and CDR2 SMNVEV (reference sequence). CDR3 sequence reads: CGSGGWGANVLTF. CDR3 sequence (DNA): TGTGGTAGCGGGGGGTGGGGGGCCAACGTCCTGACTTTC.

This clone was observed many times. The chain couples TRBV9 to TRBJ2-7, with 9 bases fitting TRBD1. J gave up 2 bases and V 3 bases, and 6 bases lay outside the gene matches. The CDR3 spans 15 residues. CDR1 is SGDLS, CDR2 YYNGEE, per germline. CDR3 sequence: CASSAGTGLAYEQYF. The CDR3 DNA reads TGTGCCAGCAGCGCGGGGACAGGGCTCGCCTACGAGCAGTACTTC.

This chain connects TRBV2 to TRBJ2-5; TRBD1 agrees at 9 bases. V trimming: 6 bases; J trimming: 0 bases; junction bases outside the gene matches: 5. From germline, CDR1 is SNHLY and CDR2 FYNNEI. The CDR3 covers 15 residues. The CDR3 DNA sequence: TGTGCCAGCAGCGCGGACAGGGGTAACCAAGAGACCCAGTACTTC. The encoded protein is CASSADRGNQETQYF.

V gene TRBV4-3 combines with J gene TRBJ1-5; D unclear. CDR1 is LGHNA and CDR2 is YSLEER in the germline V gene. Trimming cost V 0 bases and J 6 bases, with 6 bases left between them. The length of the CDR3 is 13 residues. CDR3 bases: TGCGCCAGCAGCCAAGAGCGAGGTCAGCCCCAGCATTTT. Protein: CASSQERGQPQHF.

The chain is built from TRBV3-1 (or the pseudogene TRBV3-2) and TRBJ2-1, with TRBD1 matching over 7 bases. V lost 4 bases and J lost 0; bases outside the gene matches: 6. The germline gives CDR1 LGHDT, CDR2 YNNKEL (reference sequence). The CDR3 totals 16 residues. This CDR3 is CASSPRQGLSYNEQFF. CDR3 DNA: TGTGCCAGCAGCCCCCGACAGGGCCTCTCCTACAATGAGCAGTTCTTC.

The chain carries TRBV9 and TRBJ1-6; the D is unclear. The germline V and J ends were trimmed by 2 bases and 2 bases, with 5 bases remaining between them. In germline, CDR1 is SGDLS, CDR2 YYNGEE. This CDR3 contains 14 residues. As DNA, the CDR3 is TGTGCCAGCAGCGTCCAGACCTATAATTCACCCCTCCACTTT. It is translated as CASSVQTYNSPLHF.

The chain couples TRBV4-1 to TRBJ2-5; weak D call: TRBD2 (6 bases). CDR1 and CDR2 (germline): MGHRA, YSYEKL. V dropped 2 bases and J dropped 3 bases, with 10 bases sitting between them. This CDR3 region has 14 residues. CDR3 residues: CASSQPRGEETQYF. CDR3 coding DNA: TGCGCCAGCAGCCAACCGCGGGGAGAAGAGACCCAGTACTTC.

The chain recombines TRBV11-2 with TRBJ2-7; D might be TRBD1 (5 bases). V was trimmed by 5 bases and J by 5 bases, leaving 22 bases between them. This CDR3 spans 16 amino acids. CDR1 SGHAT and CDR2 FQNNGV come from the germline V gene. For the CDR3, the DNA is TGTGCCAGCAGCCCTTTATTAGGGGTGCAATCGGACGAGCAGTACTTC. Amino acid sequence: CASSPLLGVQSDEQYF.

This rearrangement joins TRBV27 to TRBJ2-2, with 10 nucleotides matching TRBD1. The CDR3 covers 15 residues. The germline gives CDR1 MNHEY, CDR2 SMNVEV (reference sequence). J was trimmed by 1 base and V by 8 bases; bases with no gene match: 4. CDR3 sequence (DNA): TGTGCCAGCTCCCGGGACAGGGGGAACACCGGGGAGCTGTTTTTT. Protein product: CASSRDRGNTGELFF.

The chain couples TRBV28 to TRBJ1-1; weak D call: TRBD1 (6 bases). CDR1 and CDR2 (germline): MDHEN, SYDVKM. The CDR3 is 14 amino acids. Trimming shortened V by 7 bases and J by 4 bases, and 16 bases separated the two germline ends. The CDR3 region is CASKQGTGFTEAFF. CDR3 in DNA: TGTGCCAGCAAACAGGGTACCGGGTTCACTGAAGCTTTCTTT.

This sequence joins TRBV23-1 and TRBJ2-7; TRBD1 might be the D (6 bases). TRBV23-1 is identified as an open reading frame with a role that is uncertain. Trimming removed 3 bases at V and 2 bases at J, with 11 bases between. The CDR3 spans 14 residues. The CDR3 region has the DNA TGCGCCAGCAGTCACTTAGGGACAACCTACGAGCAGTACTTC. Translating gives CASSHLGTTYEQYF.

The chain couples TRBV6-4 to TRBJ1-1; no firm D call. The germline V and J ends were trimmed by 5 bases and 1 base, with 8 bases remaining between them. Germline V CDR1 and CDR2: MRHNA, SNTAGT. The CDR3 length is 13 residues. The CDR3 nucleotides are TGTGCCAGCAGTACGACATCGAACACTGAAGCTTTCTTT. Its protein is CASSTTSNTEAFF.

The chain recombines TRBV18 with TRBJ2-7; D call uncertain. The CDR3 sequence is 13 residues long. Germline V lookup: CDR1 KGHSH, CDR2 LQKENI. The V end lost 1 base, the J end lost 3 bases, and 7 bases lay between the germline ends. The CDR3 is CASSPQDNYEQYF. The CDR3 DNA is TGTGCCAGCTCACCACAAGACAACTACGAGCAGTACTTC.

The chain joins TRBV6-5 to TRBJ1-3; D remains unclear. There are 16 residues in the CDR3. The germline V and J ends were trimmed by 0 bases and 3 bases, with 12 bases remaining between them. Germline CDR1 MNHEY, CDR2 SVGAGI. The DNA of the CDR3 is TGTGCCAGCAGTTACTCGACCGAGGCCTTTGGAAACACCATATATTTT. It specifies CASSYSTEAFGNTIYF.

The rearrangement uses TRBV7-2 and TRBJ1-1, with D perhaps TRBD1 (5 bases). This CDR3 is 14 amino acids long. Germline V lookup: CDR1 SGHTA, CDR2 FQGNSA. Trimming took 3 bases from V and 0 from J, leaving 8 bases between them. The CDR3 coding sequence is TGTGCCAGCAGCTTCGGCAGGGTGAACACTGAAGCTTTCTTT. It codes for CASSFGRVNTEAFF.

The CDR3 nucleotides are TGTGCCAGCTCACCATTCGAGACTAGTGGTGAGCAGTTCTTC. Protein: CASSPFETSGEQFF. The J gene is TRBJ2-1, the V gene TRBV18; TRBD2 is a possible D gene (6 bases). Germline V gene lookup returns CDR1 KGHSH and CDR2 LQKENI. The CDR3 consists of 14 residues. The V and J ends lost 2 bases and 9 bases respectively, with 14 bases between them.